This TCR beta chain originates from a study of T cells in lung cancer brain metastases. Points from the study as a whole: Paired lesions shared few clones; most were lesion-specific (mean Morisita roughly 0.25). DNA fragmentation in FFPE samples may have prevented full retrieval of the infiltrating T cell repertoire.

Comments on this clone: Its antigen is still unknown.

Germline V gives CDR1 SGDLS, CDR2 YYNGEE. This CDR3 comprises 16 residues. The V gene end was trimmed by 0 bases and the J gene end by 6 bases; junction bases not matched to a gene: 7. Assay: immunoSEQ multiplex PCR; the TCRdb copy retains only in-frame clones and omits some. The sample carries several thousand clones, roughly 85% recorded once. Sequencing used tumor tissue from the primary lung tumor. This clonotype was sampled from a man aged 50-59 years with non-small cell lung cancer. The J gene is TRBJ2-3, the V gene TRBV9; 10 nucleotides align to TRBD2. CDR3 nucleotide sequence: TGTGCCAGCAGCGTAGATATAGCGGGGGGCGGGGATACGCAGTATTTT. Encoded protein: CASSVDIAGGGDTQYF. Full variable domain (missing parts from reference TRBV9 and TRBJ2-3): DSGVTQTPKHLITATGQRVTLRCSPRSGDLSVYWYQQSLDQGLQFLIQYYNGEERAKGNILERFSAQQFPDLHSELNLSSLELGDSALYFCASSVDIAGGGDTQYFGPGTRLTVL.